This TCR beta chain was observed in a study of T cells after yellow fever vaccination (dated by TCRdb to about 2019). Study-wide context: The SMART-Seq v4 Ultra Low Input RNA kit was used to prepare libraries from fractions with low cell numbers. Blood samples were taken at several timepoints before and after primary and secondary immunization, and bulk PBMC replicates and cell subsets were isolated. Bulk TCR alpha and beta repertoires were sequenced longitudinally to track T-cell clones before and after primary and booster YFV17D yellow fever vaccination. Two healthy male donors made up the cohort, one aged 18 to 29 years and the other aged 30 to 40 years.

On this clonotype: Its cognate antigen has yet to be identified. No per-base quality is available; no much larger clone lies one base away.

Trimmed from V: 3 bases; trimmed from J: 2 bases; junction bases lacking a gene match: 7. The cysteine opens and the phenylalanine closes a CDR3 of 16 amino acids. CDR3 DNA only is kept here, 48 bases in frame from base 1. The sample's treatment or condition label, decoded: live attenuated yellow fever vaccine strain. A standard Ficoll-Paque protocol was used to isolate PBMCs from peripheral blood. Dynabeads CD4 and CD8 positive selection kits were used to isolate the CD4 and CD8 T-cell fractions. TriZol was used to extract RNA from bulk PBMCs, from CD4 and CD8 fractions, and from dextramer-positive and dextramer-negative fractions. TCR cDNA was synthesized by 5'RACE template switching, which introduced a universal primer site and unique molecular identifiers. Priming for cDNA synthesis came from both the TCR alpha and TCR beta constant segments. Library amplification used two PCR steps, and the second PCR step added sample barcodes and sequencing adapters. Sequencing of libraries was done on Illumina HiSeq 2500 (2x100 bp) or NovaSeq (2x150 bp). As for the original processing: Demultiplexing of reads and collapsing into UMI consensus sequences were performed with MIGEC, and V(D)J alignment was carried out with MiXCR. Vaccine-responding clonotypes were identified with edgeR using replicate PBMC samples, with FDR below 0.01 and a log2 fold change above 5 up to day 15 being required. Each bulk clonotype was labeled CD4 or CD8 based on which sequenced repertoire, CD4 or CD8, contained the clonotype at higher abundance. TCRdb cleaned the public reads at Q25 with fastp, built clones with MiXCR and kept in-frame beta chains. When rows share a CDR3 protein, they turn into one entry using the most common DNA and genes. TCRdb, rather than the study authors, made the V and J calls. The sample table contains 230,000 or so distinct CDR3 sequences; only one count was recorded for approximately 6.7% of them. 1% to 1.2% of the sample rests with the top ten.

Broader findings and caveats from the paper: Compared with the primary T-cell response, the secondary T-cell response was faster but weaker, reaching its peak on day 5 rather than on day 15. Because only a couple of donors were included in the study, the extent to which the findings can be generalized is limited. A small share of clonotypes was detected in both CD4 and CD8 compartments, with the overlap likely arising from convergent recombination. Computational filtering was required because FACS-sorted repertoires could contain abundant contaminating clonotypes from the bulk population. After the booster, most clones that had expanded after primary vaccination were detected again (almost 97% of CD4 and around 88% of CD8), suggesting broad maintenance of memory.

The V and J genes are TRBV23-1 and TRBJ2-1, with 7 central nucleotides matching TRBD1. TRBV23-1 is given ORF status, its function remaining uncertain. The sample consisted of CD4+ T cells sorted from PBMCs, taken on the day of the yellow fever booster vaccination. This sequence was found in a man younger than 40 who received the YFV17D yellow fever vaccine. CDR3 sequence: CASSHQTGNTYNEQFF. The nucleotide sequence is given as TGCGCCAGCAGTCATCAGACAGGGAACACCTACAATGAGCAGTTCTTC.